What follows is one T cell receptor (beta chain) and its context. Its antigen is not known. The PCR was carried out with 60 Vbeta primers and 13 Jbeta primers. Profiled with immunoSEQ multiplex PCR; TCRdb holds only in-frame clones, not every one. The table lists 170,000 or so clones, 80% of them singletons. This CDR3 is built from 15 residues. CDR1 is MNHEY and CDR2 is SVGAGI in the germline V gene. Trimming removed 0 bases from V and 2 bases from J; junction bases left unmatched: 3. The data were obtained in a study of cytomegalovirus exposure and HLA in healthy donors. About the research overall: Tens of millions of unique TCRs, all from HLA-typed donors, were included in an early release of the data.

Study results and limitations: Owing to their indistinguishability, certain V segments, notably TRBV6-2 and TRBV6-3, were excluded. In a later analysis, parvovirus B19, influenza, CMV and Epstein-Barr virus appeared linked to several top co-occurrence clusters. The study labeled 150 to 200 TCR beta chains cytomegalovirus-associated.

The sequence derives from a boy aged 10-17 years in good health and CMV-seronegative. V usage is TRBV6-5 and J usage is TRBJ1-1, with 7 bases fitting TRBD1. What was sequenced was PBMCs. The CDR3 region is CASSYSRQGNTEAFF. For the CDR3, the DNA is TGTGCCAGCAGTTACTCGCGACAGGGCAACACTGAAGCTTTCTTT.